What follows are 32 T cell receptor beta chains derived from one specimen sequenced in a study of blood T cell repertoires in COVID-19. The table came from immunoSEQ multiplex PCR; TCRdb's copy has only in-frame clones and leaves some out. This table has roughly 290,000 clones, approximately 89% appearing once. Sequenced sample: peripheral blood. Receptor source: a woman between 50 and 59 years old who had recovered from COVID-19.

V is TRBV5-4 and J is TRBJ2-1; 11 bases align to TRBD2. V dropped 4 bases and J dropped 1; count of bases not matched to a gene: 1. The CDR3 runs 15 residues. Per germline, CDR1 SGHNT and CDR2 YYREEE (reference sequence). This CDR3 is CASSTSGGSYNEQFF. The CDR3 DNA sequence: TGTGCCAGCAGCACTAGCGGGGGTTCCTACAATGAGCAGTTCTTC.

The chain has TRBV5-6 and TRBJ2-2; perhaps TRBD2 as D (5 bases). The germline gives CDR1 SGHDT, CDR2 YYEEEE. The length of the CDR3 is 16 residues. V was trimmed by 6 bases and J by 4 bases, leaving 19 bases between them. Here the CDR3 reads CASKPGKELSTGELFF. CDR3 nucleotides: TGTGCCAGCAAACCCGGGAAGGAGCTAAGCACCGGGGAGCTGTTTTTT.

The chain employs TRBV28 and TRBJ2-7; TRBD2 matches at 9 bases. The CDR3 is made up of 16 amino acids. From germline, CDR1 is MDHEN and CDR2 SYDVKM. V gave up 6 bases and J gave up 2 bases; unmatched junction bases: 11. CDR3 bases: TGTGCCAGCAGCCGGATGACTAGCGGCCTCACCTACGAGCAGTACTTC. It translates to CASSRMTSGLTYEQYF.

The chain links TRBV30 to TRBJ1-2, with D maybe TRBD1 (5 bases). Trimming left V 4 bases short and J 3 bases short, with 12 bases between. The CDR3 is made up of 13 amino acids. Germline V lookup: CDR1 GTSNPN, CDR2 SVGIG (reference sequence). CDR3 in amino acids: CAWNSQVYYGYTF. As DNA, the CDR3 is TGTGCCTGGAACTCACAGGTTTACTATGGCTACACCTTC.

The chain links TRBV3-1 (or the pseudogene TRBV3-2) to TRBJ2-6; no reliable D call. Germline V gene data show CDR1 as LGHDT and CDR2 as YNNKEL (reference sequence). The V end lost 1 base, the J end lost 4 bases, and 23 bases lay between the germline ends. The CDR3 consists of 20 residues. CDR3 loop: CASSQAQPGYTPAGANVLTF. CDR3 nucleotides: TGTGCCAGCAGCCAAGCCCAGCCGGGTTATACCCCCGCGGGGGCCAACGTCCTGACTTTC.

CDR3 loop: CASSLERGGYEQYF. CDR3 nucleotides: TGTGCCAGCAGTTTAGAGCGGGGGGGCTACGAGCAGTACTTC. The chain couples TRBV27 to TRBJ2-7, with TRBD2 matching 10 bases. The germline V gene has CDR1 MNHEY and CDR2 SMNVEV (reference sequence). The CDR3 runs 14 residues. V shed 2 bases and J 3 bases; nucleotides not matched to a gene: 1.

This clone appeared a few times. The V call is TRBV7-2, the J call TRBJ2-3; the D gene is possibly TRBD2 (6 bases). V was cut by 3 bases and J by 3 bases, with 13 bases left in between. CDR1 is SGHTA, CDR2 FQGNSA, per germline. This CDR3 has 15 amino acids. The CDR3 nucleotides are TGTGCCAGCAGCTTCGGGGGAGTGGTGACAGATACGCAGTATTTT. It is translated as CASSFGGVVTDTQYF.

The chain recombines TRBV18 with TRBJ2-2; no clear D. The CDR3 contains 14 residues. CDR1 is KGHSH, CDR2 LQKENI, per germline. Trimming took 3 bases from V and 2 from J, leaving 7 bases between them. This CDR3 reads CASSPRVNTGELFF. CDR3 DNA: TGTGCCAGCTCACCGAGAGTAAACACCGGGGAGCTGTTTTTT.

This clone showed up just once. The chain couples TRBV19 to TRBJ2-5; D may be TRBD2 (5 bases). The V end was cut by 1 base, the J end by 7 bases, with 13 bases between. CDR3 size: 14 residues. The germline V gene encodes CDR1 LNHDA and CDR2 SQIVND (reference sequence). This CDR3 is CASSIGRSGGTQYF. The DNA of the CDR3 is TGTGCCAGTAGTATAGGTCGGTCCGGAGGGACCCAGTACTTC. Variable domain in full (rest from reference TRBV19 and TRBJ2-5): DGGITQSPKYLFRKEGQNVTLSCEQNLNHDAMYWYRQDPGQGLRLIYYSQIVNDFQKGDIAEGYSVSREKKESFPLTVTSAQKNPTAFYLCASSIGRSGGTQYFGPGTRLLVL.

The chain links TRBV28 to TRBJ2-4, with no clear D. V was pared by 2 bases and J by 3 bases, with 5 bases between. Germline V gene lookup returns CDR1 MDHEN and CDR2 SYDVKM. The CDR3 spans 13 residues. The CDR3 nucleotides read TGTGCCAGCAGTTTACAGGACAAAAACATTCAGTACTTC. Translating it yields CASSLQDKNIQYF. The full variable domain, with the rest looked up from reference TRBV28 and TRBJ2-4, is DVKVTQSSRYLVKRTGEKVFLECVQDMDHENMFWYRQDPGLGLRLIYFSYDVKMKEKGDIPEGYSVSREKKERFSLILESASTNQTSMYLCASSLQDKNIQYFGAGTRLSVL.

This chain joins TRBV5-4 and TRBJ2-5; D is uncertain. Looked up from germline, CDR1 is SGHNT and CDR2 is YYREEE (reference sequence). Trimming cost V 4 bases and J 1 base, with 8 bases left between them. This CDR3 comprises 13 residues. CDR3: CASSAPSQETQYF. As DNA, the CDR3 is TGTGCCAGCAGCGCCCCGAGCCAAGAGACCCAGTACTTC. The complete variable domain, with remaining parts taken from reference TRBV5-4 and TRBJ2-5, reads ETGVTQSPTHLIKTRGQQVTLRCSSQSGHNTVSWYQQALGQGPQFIFQYYREEENGRGNFPPRFSGLQFPNYSSELNVNALELDDSALYLCASSAPSQETQYFGPGTRLLVL.

CDR3 loop: CASSERGGPQYF. The CDR3 DNA is TGTGCCAGCAGTGAGCGAGGGGGCCCCCAGTACTTC. V is TRBV6-1 and J is TRBJ2-5, with 7 bases lining up with TRBD1. V was clipped by 3 bases and J by 9 bases; unmatched bases: 4. This CDR3 has 12 amino acids. CDR1 is MNHNS, CDR2 SASEGT, per germline.

The V gene is TRBV24-1, the J gene TRBJ1-5; a weak D match, TRBD1 (5 bases). Looked up from germline, CDR1 is KGHDR and CDR2 is SFDVKD. Trimming removed 7 bases at V and 2 bases at J, with 14 bases between. CDR3 length: 15 amino acids. The CDR3 region is CATSRDFSRNQPQHF. As DNA, the CDR3 is TGTGCCACCAGCCGGGACTTCTCCCGCAATCAGCCCCAGCATTTT.

The DNA for the CDR3 is TGTGCCAGCAGCTTACAATCCGGGGGGGGACTCAATGAGCAGTTCTTC. Its translation: CASSLQSGGGLNEQFF. The chain couples TRBV7-2 to TRBJ2-1, with 8 bases aligning to TRBD2. With 2 bases clipped from V and 6 bases from J, the junction kept 9 bases outside the gene matches. CDR1 is SGHTA, CDR2 FQGNSA, per germline. The CDR3 sequence is 16 residues long. The full variable domain, rest sourced from reference TRBV7-2 and TRBJ2-1, is GAGVSQSPSNKVTEKGKDVELRCDPISGHTALYWYRQSLGQGLEFLIYFQGNSAPDKSGLPSDRFSAERTGGSVSTLTIQRTQQEDSAVYLCASSLQSGGGLNEQFFGPGTRLTVL.

This clone showed up just a few times. The chain is built from TRBV6-2 or TRBV6-3 and TRBJ2-7, with 10 bases matching TRBD2. V lost 5 bases and J lost 6; bases outside the gene matches: 7. Germline assignment: CDR1 MNHEY and CDR2 SVGEGT. This CDR3 is 14 amino acids long. The CDR3 is CASSSGRASSEQYF. CDR3 DNA sequence: TGTGCCAGCAGTAGCGGGAGGGCCTCTTCCGAGCAGTACTTC.

The rearrangement uses TRBV28 and TRBJ1-5, with D hard to call. The CDR3 extends over 16 amino acids. Germline V lookup: CDR1 MDHEN, CDR2 SYDVKM. Trimming cost V 8 bases and J 6 bases, with 23 bases left between them. The CDR3 coding sequence is TGTGCCAGCTTCGACGCGGGCCTTAGGCTCGGTCAGCCCCAGCATTTT. Residues: CASFDAGLRLGQPQHF.

The chain links TRBV6-5 to TRBJ1-1, with a tentative D call TRBD1 (5 bases). CDR1 is MNHEY, CDR2 SVGAGI, per germline. The V end was cut by 6 bases, the J end by 1 base, with 12 bases between. The CDR3 loop spans 14 amino acids. This CDR3 is CASSREGANTEAFF. The CDR3 region has the DNA TGTGCCAGCAGCCGAGAAGGGGCGAACACTGAAGCTTTCTTT.

The chain joins TRBV7-9 to TRBJ1-1; D gene ambiguous. CDR3 size: 12 residues. The germline V and J ends were trimmed by 1 base and 8 bases, with 8 bases remaining between them. The germline V gene has CDR1 SEHNR and CDR2 FQNEAQ (reference sequence). For the CDR3, the DNA is TGTGCCAGCAGCTTAGGAGCTCCCGAAGCTTTCTTT. Translated, it gives CASSLGAPEAFF.

This clone was observed once. This CDR3 reads CASSLGLAFNEQFF. For the CDR3, the DNA is TGTGCCAGCAGCTTAGGACTAGCCTTCAATGAGCAGTTCTTC. The V gene is TRBV7-2, the J gene TRBJ2-1; 7 bases match TRBD2. The junction had 3 bases not matched to a gene; V was cut back by 1 base and J by 6 bases. Germline loops: CDR1 SGHTA, CDR2 FQGNSA. The CDR3 is 14 residues long.

V usage is TRBV7-2 and J usage is TRBJ2-1, with a tentative D call TRBD2 (5 bases). V lost 3 bases to trimming and J lost 0 bases, with 9 bases between them. There are 15 residues in the CDR3. CDR1 and CDR2 from the germline V gene are SGHTA and FQGNSA. In nucleotides, the CDR3 is TGTGCCAGCAGCTTCGTCGCGGGCTCCTACAATGAGCAGTTCTTC. It yields the protein CASSFVAGSYNEQFF.

The chain recombines TRBV30 with TRBJ2-3; TRBD2 agrees at 9 bases. Germline values: CDR1 GTSNPN, CDR2 SVGIG (reference sequence). The CDR3 covers 13 residues. Unmatched junction bases numbered 2, after V lost 2 bases and J lost 5 bases. CDR3 in amino acids: CAWSLTSGDTQYF. The CDR3 DNA reads TGTGCCTGGAGTTTGACTAGCGGAGATACGCAGTATTTT.

This clone was found once. The rearrangement links TRBV25-1 to TRBJ2-7, with 7 bases identical to TRBD1. V shed 9 bases and J 4 bases; nucleotides not matched to a gene: 9. The CDR3 runs to 13 residues. Germline CDR1 MGHDK, CDR2 SYGVNS. CDR3 protein: CASGRDSIYEQYF. The CDR3 nucleotides read TGTGCCAGTGGCCGGGACAGCATATACGAGCAGTACTTC.

This chain joins TRBV19 and TRBJ1-4; 9 nucleotides match TRBD1. With 6 bases clipped from V and 5 bases from J, the junction kept 7 bases outside the gene matches. CDR1 is LNHDA and CDR2 is SQIVND in the germline V gene (reference sequence). The CDR3 extends over 15 amino acids. The CDR3 reads CASRPSGTGNEKLFF. The CDR3 bases are TGTGCCAGTAGGCCTTCCGGGACAGGGAATGAAAAACTGTTTTTT.

The chain recombines TRBV7-8 with TRBJ2-2; D ambiguous. The CDR3 runs 14 residues. Germline V CDR1 and CDR2: SGHVS, FQNEAQ. Trimming took off 1 base at V and 8 bases at J, with 11 bases between the two ends. CDR3 residues: CASSLVFVAGELFF. DNA of the CDR3: TGTGCCAGCAGCTTAGTCTTCGTGGCAGGGGAGCTGTTTTTT.

The chain uses TRBV4-3 and TRBJ1-6, with 8 bases aligning to TRBD1. V dropped 0 bases and J dropped 7; count of bases not matched to a gene: 2. This CDR3 spans 15 amino acids. Germline CDR1 and CDR2: LGHNA and YSLEER. CDR3 region: CASSQEGQVNSPLHF. CDR3 coding DNA: TGCGCCAGCAGCCAAGAGGGACAGGTGAATTCACCCCTCCACTTT.

The V gene is TRBV3-1 (or the pseudogene TRBV3-2), the J gene TRBJ1-2, with unresolved D. The CDR3 runs 13 residues. Trimming removed 0 bases from V and 6 bases from J, with 8 bases in between. Germline V lookup: CDR1 LGHDT, CDR2 YNNKEL (reference sequence). Here the CDR3 DNA reads TGTGCCAGCAGCCAAGAACCCCGGGATGGCTACACCTTC. Translating it yields CASSQEPRDGYTF.

The CDR3 nucleotides are TGTGCCAGCAGATACAGGGGGCTCCGAACCCACGAAGCTTTCTTT. This codes for CASRYRGLRTHEAFF. This chain connects TRBV7-2 to TRBJ1-1; TRBD1 aligns across 9 bases. The CDR3 is 15 amino acids. Per the germline V gene, CDR1 is SGHTA and CDR2 is FQGNSA. Trimming took 6 bases from V and 8 from J; bases not matched to a gene: 13.

CDR3 protein: CAWSVRGGTEAFF. Written as DNA, the CDR3 is TGTGCCTGGAGTGTTAGGGGAGGCACTGAAGCTTTCTTT. The V call is TRBV30, the J call TRBJ1-1; perhaps TRBD1 as D (5 bases). Germline assignment: CDR1 GTSNPN and CDR2 SVGIG (reference sequence). V was pared by 0 bases and J by 4 bases, with 9 bases between. The CDR3 consists of 13 residues.

The rearrangement uses TRBV9 and TRBJ1-1; weak D call: TRBD1 (6 bases). The CDR3 sequence is 14 residues long. V lost 4 bases and J 0 bases, leaving 10 bases between the germline ends. The V gene's germline CDR1 is SGDLS and CDR2 YYNGEE. Written as DNA, the CDR3 is TGTGCCAGCAGCACGGACAGTGTGAACACTGAAGCTTTCTTT. This codes for CASSTDSVNTEAFF.

Note on this clone: This CDR3 is also generated by other DNA sequences in the sample. The chain employs TRBV5-1 and TRBJ2-2, with D uncertain. V was shortened by 4 bases and J by 5 bases, with 9 bases between the two germline ends. Germline lookup yields CDR1 SGHRS and CDR2 YFSETQ. CDR3 length equals 13 residues. The CDR3 DNA reads as TGCGCCAGCAGCCCATCAGGTACCGGGGAGCTGTTTTTT. Its protein is CASSPSGTGELFF.

The rearrangement links TRBV7-2 to TRBJ2-2, with 7 nucleotides matching TRBD2. Germline-derived CDR1 and CDR2 are SGHTA and FQGNSA. The CDR3 is 15 amino acids. V lost 8 bases to trimming and J lost 4 bases; unmatched junction nucleotides: 10. The CDR3 protein is CASAAAGVGTGELFF. CDR3 in DNA: TGTGCCAGCGCCGCGGCGGGGGTGGGCACCGGGGAGCTGTTTTTT. Full variable domain (missing parts from reference TRBV7-2 and TRBJ2-2): GAGVSQSPSNKVTEKGKDVELRCDPISGHTALYWYRQSLGQGLEFLIYFQGNSAPDKSGLPSDRFSAERTGGSVSTLTIQRTQQEDSAVYLCASAAAGVGTGELFFGEGSRLTVL.

V usage is TRBV5-1 and J usage is TRBJ1-2, with 7 bases aligning to TRBD1. This CDR3 region has 14 residues. Losses at the gene ends were 4 bases for V and 6 bases for J; bases not matched to a gene: 9. CDR1 is SGHRS and CDR2 is YFSETQ in the germline V gene. Written as DNA, the CDR3 is TGCGCCAGCAGCCGCCCTGGGACAGAGGATGGCTACACCTTC. The encoded protein is CASSRPGTEDGYTF.